Presented here are 2 T cell receptor beta chains from one specimen sequenced in a study of T cell responses to AZD1222 COVID-19 vaccine. Sequencing used immunoSEQ multiplex PCR; TCRdb keeps in-frame clones, though not all of them. Of fewer than 200,000 clones listed, 85% to 95% are singletons. Here the sequenced sample was peripheral blood, taken on day 0 of AZD1222 vaccination. These receptors all come from an adult in good health.

The chain uses TRBV11-2 and TRBJ2-7; D is undetermined. Per germline, CDR1 SGHAT and CDR2 FQNNGV. The CDR3 covers 13 residues. Trimming took off 3 bases at V and 4 bases at J, with 10 bases between the two ends. The DNA of the CDR3 is TGTGCCAGCAGCTTCAGGCGGTCTTACGAGCAGTACTTC. It encodes CASSFRRSYEQYF.

V usage is TRBV7-3 and J usage is TRBJ1-3; D is unclear. This CDR3 spans 14 amino acids. The germline V and J ends were trimmed by 5 bases and 8 bases, with 16 bases remaining between them. Looked up from germline, CDR1 is SGHTA and CDR2 is FQGTGA. CDR3 sequence (DNA): TGTGCCAGCAGCCAAGCCGGACCCCGGGACACCATATATTTT. Its translation: CASSQAGPRDTIYF.